This T cell receptor (beta chain) was sequenced for a study of cytomegalovirus exposure and HLA in healthy donors. This clone was seen more than once but under ten times. Its specificity is not known. The PCR ran on 60 Vbeta and 13 Jbeta primers. Using immunoSEQ multiplex PCR, the repertoire was profiled, and TCRdb retains in-frame clones only, with some absent. Of 89,000 or so clones listed, about four fifths are singletons. Whole-study results and caveats: When analyzed later, a missense DCLRE1C variant was found to be linked to TCR beta V- and J-gene trimming.

Trimming removed 6 bases at V and 6 bases at J, with 20 bases between. Germline CDR1 and CDR2: SQVTM and ANQGSEA. This CDR3 spans 14 amino acids. The sequence came from a young man in good health and CMV-seropositive. The V call is TRBV29-1, the J call TRBJ1-1; tentatively, D is TRBD1 (5 bases). The sequenced sample was PBMCs. CDR3 nucleotide sequence: TGCAGCGTCGACCTGCGGGGCTATATGGCTGAAGCTTTCTTT. It codes for CSVDLRGYMAEAFF.